The 14 T cell receptor beta chains given below trace back to one sample, sequenced in a study of blood T cell repertoires in COVID-19. The protocol was immunoSEQ multiplex PCR, while the TCRdb copy is restricted to in-frame clones and leaves out a portion. The repertoire holds about 110,000 clones, approximately 83% seen once, with approximately 4% in the top ten. Sequencing was done on a sample of peripheral blood. These TCRs come from a woman aged 70-85 years with acute or convalescent COVID-19.

The rearrangement uses TRBV24-1 and TRBJ2-3, with 7 bases that match TRBD1. The V gene end was trimmed by 3 bases and the J gene end by 1 base; junction bases not matched to a gene: 0. There are 14 residues in the CDR3. Germline V gene sequence: CDR1 KGHDR, CDR2 SFDVKD. The CDR3 DNA reads as TGTGCCACCAGTGATGGGACAGGCACAGATACGCAGTATTTT. Translating it yields CATSDGTGTDTQYF.

Concerning this clone: An end of the junction does not agree with germline; a read error may underlie this. J is TRBJ1-5 and V is TRBV19, with 8 positions matching TRBD1. This CDR3 contains 15 residues. Germline CDR1 reads LNHDA; CDR2 reads SQIVND (reference sequence). The CDR3: CASSVDRGSNQPQHF. CDR3 bases: TGTGCCAGTAGTGTAGACAGGGGATCGAATCAGCCCCAGCATTTT.

This clone was found a few times. This chain uses TRBV6-5 with TRBJ2-1; D might be TRBD2 (6 bases). Germline CDR1 MNHEY, CDR2 SVGAGI. The CDR3 length is 15 residues. V lost 7 bases, J lost 8 bases, and 21 bases lay in between. CDR3 coding DNA: TGTGCCAGCAAGTTTAGCCTGGAGGGTCACTATGAGCAGTTCTTC. As protein: CASKFSLEGHYEQFF.

This clone occurred a few times. Other DNA sequences in this specimen translate into the identical CDR3. The chain uses TRBV15 and TRBJ1-4, with TRBD1 matching 10 bases. J lost 7 bases, V lost 3 bases, and 2 bases had no gene match. Germline values: CDR1 LNHNV, CDR2 YYDKDF (reference sequence). The CDR3 has 14 residues. CDR3 sequence (DNA): TGTGCCACCAGCAGGGACAGGGGGGCTGAAAAACTGTTTTTT. Translated, it gives CATSRDRGAEKLFF.

The chain is built from TRBV5-1 and TRBJ1-2; D is undetermined. Looked up from germline, CDR1 is SGHRS and CDR2 is YFSETQ. CDR3 size: 14 residues. V was trimmed by 0 bases and J by 2 bases, leaving 8 bases between them. The CDR3 loop is CASSLGRNNYGYTF. CDR3 coding DNA: TGCGCCAGCAGCTTGGGGAGAAACAACTATGGCTACACCTTC.

J is TRBJ2-2 and V is TRBV7-9; D is possibly TRBD2 (5 bases). V dropped 5 bases and J dropped 6 bases, with 16 bases sitting between them. CDR3 length: 15 residues. The germline CDR1 and CDR2 sequences are SEHNR and FQNEAQ (reference sequence). The CDR3: CASSPRLGVAGELFF. The DNA of the CDR3 is TGTGCCAGCAGCCCTAGGTTGGGAGTCGCCGGGGAGCTGTTTTTT.

This chain connects TRBV27 to TRBJ1-6, with 9 positions matching TRBD1. The CDR3 is 16 amino acids. With 4 bases clipped from V and 7 bases from J, the junction kept 8 bases outside the gene matches. CDR1 and CDR2 from the germline V gene are MNHEY and SMNVEV (reference sequence). The CDR3 DNA follows: TGTGCCAGCAGTTCCTATACAGGGGGCGTGAATTCACCCCTCCACTTT. This codes for CASSSYTGGVNSPLHF.

The rearrangement links TRBV18 to TRBJ1-2; D is unclear. CDR3 length: 19 residues. V was shortened by 2 bases and J by 7 bases, with 29 bases between the two germline ends. CDR1 is KGHSH and CDR2 is LQKENI in the germline V gene. CDR3 DNA: TGTGCCAGCTCACCAAGGGAGGGCGAGACGGCCTCACGATTGGCTGGCTACACCTTC. This codes for CASSPREGETASRLAGYTF.

The rearrangement joins TRBV5-5 to TRBJ2-2; tentatively, D is TRBD2 (5 bases). The CDR3 is made up of 14 amino acids. The germline gives CDR1 SGHKS, CDR2 YYEKEE (reference sequence). With 4 bases removed from V and 6 bases from J, the gap between germline ends came to 13 bases. The CDR3 is CASSATGGPGELFF. For the CDR3, the DNA is TGTGCCAGCAGCGCAACTGGAGGACCCGGGGAGCTGTTTTTT.

CDR3 amino acids: CASSEAVRIYGYTF. CDR3 in DNA: TGTGCCAGCAGTGAAGCGGTGAGAATATACGGCTACACCTTC. The rearrangement links TRBV6-1 to TRBJ1-2; no reliable D call. This CDR3 is built from 14 residues. Trimming left V 0 bases short and J 8 bases short, with 13 bases between. CDR1 MNHNS and CDR2 SASEGT come from the germline V gene.

The chain is built from TRBV6-1 and TRBJ2-7; a possible D gene is TRBD2 (5 bases). Germline CDR1 reads MNHNS; CDR2 reads SASEGT. V was trimmed by 3 bases and J by 2 bases, leaving 8 bases between them. CDR3 length: 13 residues. CDR3 region: CASSDGRAYEQYV. The CDR3 region has the DNA TGTGCCAGCAGTGATGGGAGAGCCTACGAGCAGTACGTC.

The chain has TRBV5-1 and TRBJ2-1, with 8 bases fitting TRBD1. The length of the CDR3 is 15 residues. V shed 4 bases and J 4 bases; nucleotides not matched to a gene: 7. Germline assignment: CDR1 SGHRS and CDR2 YFSETQ. The CDR3 bases are TGCGCCAGCAGCACGGGACAGGACACTTACAATGAGCAGTTCTTC. It translates to CASSTGQDTYNEQFF. Complete variable domain (other parts from reference TRBV5-1 and TRBJ2-1): KAGVTQTPRYLIKTRGQQVTLSCSPISGHRSVSWYQQTPGQGLQFLFEYFSETQRNKGNFPGRFSGRQFSNSRSEMNVSTLELGDSALYLCASSTGQDTYNEQFFGPGTRLTVL.

The chain employs TRBV2 and TRBJ1-1; the D is unclear. The CDR3 contains 15 residues. V was shortened by 1 base and J by 2 bases, with 11 bases between the two germline ends. Germline-derived CDR1 and CDR2 are SNHLY and FYNNEI. CDR3 residues: CASSEDPGINTEAFF. In nucleotides, the CDR3 is TGTGCCAGCAGTGAAGACCCGGGAATTAACACTGAAGCTTTCTTT.

CDR3 sequence reads: CASSYSEGTEAFF. In DNA form, the CDR3 reads TGTGCCAGCAGTTACTCGGAGGGCACTGAAGCTTTCTTT. The chain couples TRBV6-5 to TRBJ1-1, with no clear D. The germline V and J ends were trimmed by 0 bases and 4 bases, with 6 bases remaining between them. The length of the CDR3 is 13 residues. Germline assignment: CDR1 MNHEY and CDR2 SVGAGI.